These T cell receptor beta chains were read from a single sample in a study of T cells in Graves' hyperthyroidism and ophthalmopathy. One entry per CDR3 protein results from TCRdb running MiXCR on the multiplex PCR reads. The sample holds around 530,000 distinct CDR3 sequences, over 15% seen once. The material sequenced was blood. Source of these receptors: a woman aged 18-30 years with Graves' ophthalmopathy. The CDR3 runs from the conserved cysteine through the conserved F or W. A D gene is named only where the DNA matches it firmly. Size is omitted from some rows. Given values are once, few, many or a class for expanded clones.

J | V | D | size | DNA | CDR3
TRBJ1-3 | TRBV10-3 | TRBD1 | many | TGTGCCATCAGTGGACAGGGGAACCGTAAGGGCTCTGGAAACACCATATATTTT | CAISGQGNRKGSGNTIYF
TRBJ2-2 | TRBV7-3 | TRBD1 | few | TGTGCCAGCAGCCCAACAGGGGGGACAGACCACACCGGGGAGCTGTTTTTT | CASSPTGGTDHTGELFF
TRBJ1-2 | TRBV10-3 | NA | many | TGTGCCATCAGTGAGATGGGGGGAGCCTATGGCTACACCTTC | CAISEMGGAYGYTF
TRBJ2-3 | TRBV6-1 | TRBD2 | many | TGTGCCAGCAGTGCACTAGCGGGGGGGGCAGATACGCAGTATTTT | CASSALAGGADTQYF
TRBJ1-1 | TRBV2 | NA | many | TGTGCCAGCAGTGGACAGCTCTCCTCGGCTGAAGCTTTCTTT | CASSGQLSSAEAFF
TRBJ2-3 | TRBV11-2 | NA | many | TGTGCCAGCAGCTTAGAATACCGCAGGGTTGATACGCAGTATTTT | CASSLEYRRVDTQYF
TRBJ2-1 | TRBV11-2 | TRBD1 | many | TGTGCCAGCAGCCGTGGACAGGGGACCTCCTACAATGAGCAGTTCTTC | CASSRGQGTSYNEQFF
TRBJ1-5 | TRBV6-1 | NA | NA | TGTGCCAGCAGTGAAGGATTCCCTAATCAGCCCCAGCATTTT | CASSEGFPNQPQHF
TRBJ1-5 | TRBV19 | TRBD1 | NA | TGTGCCAGTAGTATGGGGGGGACAGGGGGCAATCAGCCCCAGCATTTT | CASSMGGTGGNQPQHF
TRBJ2-1 | TRBV24-1 | TRBD2 | NA | TGTGCCACCGGCGGGAGGGCCGGTGAGCAGTTCTTC | CATGGRAGEQFF
TRBJ2-5 | TRBV20-1 | NA | NA | TGCAGTGCTCCCAGGGAAGGGCGAGAGACCCAGTACTTC | CSAPREGRETQYF
TRBJ1-2 | TRBV19 | NA | NA | TGTGCCAGTAGTCGCGGGACCGACATTAACTATGGCTACACCTTC | CASSRGTDINYGYTF
TRBJ1-3 | TRBV5-6 | NA | few | TGTGCCAGCAGCTTGGGACAGGTGGGGTTCTCTGGAAACACCATATATTTT | CASSLGQVGFSGNTIYF
TRBJ2-3 | TRBV2 | NA | many | TGTGCCAGCACCACAGACACAGATACGCAGTATTTT | CASTTDTDTQYF
TRBJ2-5 | TRBV20-1 | TRBD2 | few | TGCAGTGCTAGAGATCTTAGCGGGGGGTCCATACCACAAGAGACCCAGTACTTC | CSARDLSGGSIPQETQYF
TRBJ1-3 | TRBV12-3/TRBV12-4 | NA | many | TGTGCCAGCAGTCCCCATCGGGGGTCTGGAAACACCATATATTTT | CASSPHRGSGNTIYF
TRBJ2-7 | TRBV28 | TRBD2 | many | TGTGCCAGCAGAGCGGGAGGAGTCTACGAGCAGTACTTC | CASRAGGVYEQYF
TRBJ2-5 | TRBV5-4 | NA | NA | TGTGCCAGCAGCTCTGGACAACAACAAGAGACCCAGTACTTC | CASSSGQQQETQYF
TRBJ2-3 | TRBV4-1 | NA | NA | TGCGCCAGCAGCCAAGTCGTAACAGATACGCAGTATTTT | CASSQVVTDTQYF
TRBJ1-1 | TRBV4-1 | NA | NA | TGCGCCAGCAGCCAAGTACGACACCTGAACACTGAAGCTTTCTTT | CASSQVRHLNTEAFF
TRBJ2-3 | TRBV12-3/TRBV12-4 | NA | many | TGTGCCAGCAGCGGACAGTCAGGAACAGATACGCAGTATTTT | CASSGQSGTDTQYF
TRBJ2-3 | TRBV7-3 | TRBD2 | many | TGTGCCAGCAGCTCGAGCGGGGGTAATAGAGATACGCAGTATTTT | CASSSSGGNRDTQYF
TRBJ2-6 | TRBV12-3/TRBV12-4 | TRBD1 | NA | TGTGCCAGCAGGCCAACAGGGGCCCCTGGGGCCAACGTCCTGACTTTC | CASRPTGAPGANVLTF
TRBJ1-6 | TRBV28 | NA | many | TGTGCCAGCAGTTTTCGGGGGGTTGCCTATAATTCACCCCTCCACTTT | CASSFRGVAYNSPLHF
TRBJ2-1 | TRBV27 | TRBD2 | many | TGTGCCAGCAGTGACGGGACTAGCGGGGGGAATGAGCAGTTCTTC | CASSDGTSGGNEQFF
TRBJ1-1 | TRBV29-1 | NA | many | TGCAGCGTTGAAGGTCGGCTGAACACTGAAGCTTTCTTT | CSVEGRLNTEAFF
TRBJ1-1 | TRBV30 | NA | many | TGTGCCTGGAGTGTATCCCGGGTGAACACTGAAGCTTTCTTT | CAWSVSRVNTEAFF
TRBJ2-7 | TRBV7-2 | TRBD2 | many | TGTGCCAGCAGCTTAGGGACTAGCGGCTTGGTGCAGCAGTACTTC | CASSLGTSGLVQQYF
TRBJ2-3 | TRBV28 | NA | NA | TGTGCCAGCAGCTCCCAACAGCAGTCACACTATACGCAGTATTTT | CASSSQQQSHYTQYF
TRBJ1-5 | TRBV7-2 | NA | many | TGTGCCAGCAGCTCCAACCCCGTGAAGCCCCAGCATTTT | CASSSNPVKPQHF
TRBJ1-6 | TRBV5-1 | NA | few | TGCGCCAGCAGCACCGGGGACACCCATAATTCACCCCTCCACTTT | CASSTGDTHNSPLHF
TRBJ2-7 | TRBV28 | TRBD1 | many | TGTGCCAGCAGTTTATTCAGACAGGGGGCGTACTCCTACGAGCAGTACTTC | CASSLFRQGAYSYEQYF
TRBJ1-4 | TRBV28 | NA | many | TGTGCCAGCAGTCTACTACAGGTCGGCGTCGGGGAAAAACTGTTTTTT | CASSLLQVGVGEKLFF
TRBJ2-1 | TRBV12-5 | NA | NA | TGTGCTAGTGGGGGGGGGCGGGACTCCTACAATGAGCAGTTCTTC | CASGGGRDSYNEQFF
TRBJ2-1 | TRBV5-4 | NA | few | TGTGCCAGCAGCTTGAGTTTCAACTACAATGAGCAGTTCTTC | CASSLSFNYNEQFF
TRBJ1-2 | TRBV10-3 | NA | few | TGTGCCATCAGTGATGGGGCGGTCTATGGCTACACCTTC | CAISDGAVYGYTF
TRBJ2-5 | TRBV30 | TRBD2 | many | TGTGCCTGGACTAGCGGGGGGGCGCGACAAGAGACCCAGTACTTC | CAWTSGGARQETQYF
TRBJ1-6 | TRBV27 | TRBD1 | few | TGTGCCAGCGCGGACAGGGGGGGTTCACCCCTCCACTTT | CASADRGGSPLHF
TRBJ2-7 | TRBV28 | TRBD1 | many | TGTGCCAGCAGCCAGGACAGGGAATACGAGCAGTACTTC | CASSQDREYEQYF
TRBJ2-7 | TRBV30 | NA | many | TGTGCCTGGGAGGGGGGAGGCGAGCAGTACTTC | CAWEGGGEQYF
TRBJ2-5 | TRBV27 | TRBD2 | few | TGTGCCAGCAGCCCCAGGAGCGGGAGGGATTGGGAGACCCAGTACTTC | CASSPRSGRDWETQYF
TRBJ2-3 | TRBV29-1 | TRBD1 | few | TGCAGCGTCCCGGGACAGGGGGCGGGGGATACGCAGTATTTT | CSVPGQGAGDTQYF
TRBJ2-1 | TRBV27 | TRBD1 | many | TGTGCCAGCAGTTTACGGGGGACAGGGTCCAATGAGCAGTTCTTC | CASSLRGTGSNEQFF
TRBJ2-3 | TRBV28 | NA | many | TGTGCCAGCAGTTTACCACGAACAGGGCGAGATACGCAGTATTTT | CASSLPRTGRDTQYF
TRBJ2-2 | TRBV9 | NA | few | TGTGCCAGCAGCGTAGGTGACACCGGGGAGCTGTTTTTT | CASSVGDTGELFF
TRBJ2-7 | TRBV27 | NA | many | TGTGCCAGCAGTTTATCTCCGGGGGCCTACGAGCAGTACTTC | CASSLSPGAYEQYF
TRBJ1-2 | TRBV6-1 | NA | few | TGTGCCAGCAGTCGACACACCGCTAACTATGGCTACACCTTC | CASSRHTANYGYTF